One sample yielded the 26 T cell receptor beta chains listed below, sequenced in a study of cytomegalovirus exposure and HLA in healthy donors. Researchers ran the PCR with 60 Vbeta and 13 Jbeta primers. Here immunoSEQ multiplex PCR was the method, and the copy in TCRdb shows in-frame clones only, minus some. The data contain more than 150,000 clones, over 75% of them singletons. Sequenced: PBMCs. These receptor sequences come from a girl under two years old in good health and CMV-seronegative.

The chain links TRBV7-9 to TRBJ2-1, with 10 positions matching TRBD2. The germline gives CDR1 SEHNR, CDR2 FQNEAQ (reference sequence). The CDR3 length is 16 residues. The V segment lost 5 bases and the J segment 6 bases; nucleotides outside the gene matches: 10. The CDR3: CASSRIPAGGPNEQFF. Here the CDR3 DNA reads TGTGCCAGCAGCCGGATACCAGCGGGAGGGCCCAATGAGCAGTTCTTC.

The chain links TRBV15 to TRBJ1-2, with TRBD1 as a possible D gene (6 bases). CDR3 length: 15 amino acids. CDR1 LNHNV and CDR2 YYDKDF come from the germline V gene (reference sequence). Trimming pared 5 bases from V and 1 base from J, leaving 14 bases between. CDR3 coding DNA: TGTGCCACCAGCGCCAGGGGAAAAATTAACTATGGCTACACCTTC. Its translation: CATSARGKINYGYTF. Full variable domain (outside the CDR3, taken from reference TRBV15 and TRBJ1-2): DAMVIQNPRYQVTQFGKPVTLSCSQTLNHNVMYWYQQKSSQAPKLLFHYYDKDFNNEADTPDNFQSRRPNTSFCFLDIRSPGLGDTAMYLCATSARGKINYGYTFGSGTRLTVV.

The chain uses TRBV7-6 and TRBJ2-1; TRBD1 agrees at 7 bases. In germline, CDR1 is SGHVS, CDR2 FNYEAQ. J lost 7 bases, V lost 3 bases, and 12 bases had no gene match. This CDR3 has 16 amino acids. The CDR3 bases are TGTGCCAGCAGCTTCACCCTGAAGGGGGCAAGGAATGAGCAGTTCTTC. Translating it yields CASSFTLKGARNEQFF.

The rearrangement uses TRBV6-1 and TRBJ2-5; the D gene is possibly TRBD2 (6 bases). The J call may be faulty, since TRBJ2-7 better matches the DNA end. The CDR3 is made up of 14 amino acids. In germline, CDR1 is MNHNS, CDR2 SASEGT. The CDR3 region is CASGLSGEEYEQYF. For the CDR3, the DNA is TGTGCCAGCGGCCTTTCGGGGGAAGAATACGAGCAGTACTTC.

This clone was found once. V and J are TRBV14 and TRBJ2-1; weak D call: TRBD1 (6 bases). V was cut by 1 base and J by 10 bases, with 14 bases left in between. Germline V gives CDR1 SGHDN, CDR2 FVKESK. The length of the CDR3 is 14 residues. DNA of the CDR3: TGTGCCAGCAGCCAAGCTTACAGGGATGAAGAGCAGTTCTTC. Protein product: CASSQAYRDEEQFF. The variable domain in full, with the rest retrieved from reference TRBV14 and TRBJ2-1, is EAGVTQFPSHSVIEKGQTVTLRCDPISGHDNLYWYRRVMGKEIKFLLHFVKESKQDESGMPNNRFLAERTGGTYSTLKVQPAELEDSGVYFCASSQAYRDEEQFFGPGTRLTVL.

The chain joins TRBV15 to TRBJ2-1, with D possibly matching TRBD2 (5 bases). Trimming left V 1 base short and J 2 bases short, with 9 bases between. Germline V gene data show CDR1 as LNHNV and CDR2 as YYDKDF (reference sequence). The CDR3 totals 15 residues. The CDR3: CATSRVLGPYNEQFF. The CDR3 DNA follows: TGTGCCACCAGCAGAGTACTAGGCCCCTACAATGAGCAGTTCTTC.

This chain links TRBV5-6 with TRBJ2-5, with D possibly matching TRBD2 (7 bases). From germline, CDR1 is SGHDT and CDR2 YYEEEE. This CDR3 is 14 amino acids long. Trimming removed 0 bases from V and 5 bases from J, with 11 bases in between. The CDR3 region has the DNA TGTGCCAGCAGCTTGGCGGGGGGCGCGGAGACCCAGTACTTC. Amino acid sequence: CASSLAGGAETQYF.

J is TRBJ1-1 and V is TRBV11-2, with D possibly matching TRBD1 (6 bases). This CDR3 is built from 13 residues. V lost 1 base, J lost 8 bases, and 11 bases lay in between. Germline-derived CDR1 and CDR2 are SGHAT and FQNNGV. The CDR3 loop reads CASSLVDRSEAFF. The CDR3 DNA follows: TGTGCCAGCAGCTTAGTAGACAGGTCGGAAGCTTTCTTT. The whole variable domain, filled in from reference TRBV11-2 and TRBJ1-1, reads EAGVAQSPRYKIIEKRQSVAFWCNPISGHATLYWYQQILGQGPKLLIQFQNNGVVDDSQLPKDRFSAERLKGVDSTLKIQPAKLEDSAVYLCASSLVDRSEAFFGQGTRLTVV.

The rearrangement joins TRBV25-1 to TRBJ2-1; 8 bases are shared with TRBD2. Germline V gene lookup returns CDR1 MGHDK and CDR2 SYGVNS. This CDR3 has 16 amino acids. With 5 bases clipped from V and 9 bases from J, the junction kept 15 bases outside the gene matches. The CDR3 region is CASSSPTGGRPTEQFF. The CDR3 DNA is TGTGCCAGCAGTAGCCCTACCGGCGGGAGGCCTACTGAGCAGTTCTTC.

The gene calls are TRBV15 and TRBJ2-7; D possibly corresponds to TRBD2 (5 bases). V shed 0 bases and J shed 3 bases, with 12 bases lying between them. CDR3 size: 15 residues. Germline-derived CDR1 and CDR2 are LNHNV and YYDKDF (reference sequence). The CDR3 region is CATSRDPSRGYEQYF. CDR3 nucleotides: TGTGCCACCAGCAGAGATCCCTCCCGGGGCTACGAGCAGTACTTC.

This clone was counted once. This chain uses TRBV4-1 with TRBJ2-5; 11 nucleotides align to TRBD2. Germline V CDR1 and CDR2: MGHRA, YSYEKL. Germline trimming cut 3 bases from V and 2 bases from J; bases unmatched to any gene: 8. The CDR3 contains 17 residues. CDR3 DNA sequence: TGCGCCAGCAGCCACAGTCTACTAGCGGGGGTGCAAGAGACCCAGTACTTC. This translates into CASSHSLLAGVQETQYF.

The CDR3 loop reads CASSYSTLGGGSPLHF. CDR3 DNA sequence: TGTGCCAGCAGTTACTCGACGCTCGGGGGTGGTTCACCCCTCCACTTT. The rearrangement uses TRBV6-6 and TRBJ1-6; a possible D gene is TRBD1 (5 bases). Germline CDR1 is MNHNY and CDR2 is SVGAGI (reference sequence). Between the trimmed V and J ends, which lost 0 bases and 9 bases, there was a span of 15 bases. The length of the CDR3 is 16 residues.

This clone was seen a few times. The rearrangement joins TRBV19 to TRBJ1-1; a weak D match, TRBD1 (6 bases). V gave up 5 bases and J gave up 4 bases, with 14 bases separating them. Germline CDR1 reads LNHDA; CDR2 reads SQIVND (reference sequence). This CDR3 comprises 14 residues. For the CDR3, the DNA is TGTGCCAGTAGTCTAACAGGGACGGGCACTGAAGCTTTCTTT. This gives the protein CASSLTGTGTEAFF.

This sequence joins TRBV7-9 and TRBJ1-1; weak D call: TRBD1 (5 bases). V lost 1 base and J 4 bases, leaving 22 bases between the germline ends. Germline lookup yields CDR1 SEHNR and CDR2 FQNEAQ (reference sequence). The CDR3 is 18 residues long. CDR3 sequence: CASSLVGRAPLMGTEAFF. The CDR3 region has the DNA TGTGCCAGCAGCTTAGTAGGCAGGGCCCCGCTAATGGGCACTGAAGCTTTCTTT.

The rearrangement joins TRBV1 to TRBJ1-1; the D call of TRBD1 is as the table states it, not checked on the DNA. TRBV1 corresponds to a pseudogene. CDR3 length equals 16 residues. The CDR3 DNA sequence: TGCACCAGCAGCCCAATCAGACAGGCCGTTGACCCTGAAGCTTTCTTT. It is translated as CTSSPIRQAVDPEAFF.

V gene TRBV7-6 combines with J gene TRBJ2-5, with D unclear. This CDR3 is built from 12 residues. Germline V lookup: CDR1 SGHVS, CDR2 FNYEAQ. The germline V and J ends were trimmed by 1 base and 5 bases, with 5 bases remaining between them. The chain's CDR3 is CASSLGSETQYF. CDR3 sequence (DNA): TGTGCCAGCAGCTTAGGGAGCGAGACCCAGTACTTC.

This chain joins TRBV7-9 and TRBJ1-1, with 7 bases matching TRBD1. V shed 2 bases and J 4 bases; nucleotides not matched to a gene: 16. This CDR3 has 18 residues. Per the germline V gene, CDR1 is SEHNR and CDR2 is FQNEAQ (reference sequence). CDR3 bases: TGTGCCAGCAGCTTAAACTCCGCTCGTGACAGGGTTTTCACTGAAGCTTTCTTT. It translates to CASSLNSARDRVFTEAFF.

The J gene is TRBJ1-1, the V gene TRBV11-1, with a possible D match to TRBD1 (5 bases). V gave up 1 base and J gave up 6 bases, with 21 bases separating them. Per the germline V gene, CDR1 is SGHAT and CDR2 is FQDESV (reference sequence). The CDR3 is 17 amino acids. This CDR3 reads CASSLVGHSRLSSEAFF. The CDR3 bases are TGTGCCAGCAGCTTAGTAGGACACTCTCGACTCTCATCTGAAGCTTTCTTT.

On this clone: The same CDR3 is also encoded by other DNA sequences in this sample. The chain has TRBV2 and TRBJ1-2, with 8 bases fitting TRBD1. This CDR3 is 11 amino acids long. CDR1 and CDR2 (germline): SNHLY, FYNNEI. With 6 bases clipped from V and 8 bases from J, the junction kept 2 bases outside the gene matches. The CDR3 nucleotides read TGTGCCAGCAGGACAGGGGTAGGCTACACCTTC. Translated, it gives CASRTGVGYTF.

The J gene is TRBJ2-1, the V gene TRBV21-1; TRBD1 is taken as the D call from the table, unchecked against the DNA. TRBV21-1 corresponds to a pseudogene. The CDR3 has 17 residues. For the CDR3, the DNA is TGTGCCAGCAGCAACGCCCAGAGCCCGGGACAGAGATCCCAGCAGTTCTTC. As protein: CASSNAQSPGQRSQQFF.

The J gene is TRBJ2-7, the V gene TRBV30; TRBD2 might be the D (6 bases). The CDR3 is 14 residues long. From germline, CDR1 is GTSNPN and CDR2 SVGIG (reference sequence). Trimming cost V 2 bases and J 0 bases, with 11 bases left between them. CDR3 residues: CAWSLLGGSYEQYF. CDR3 DNA: TGTGCCTGGAGTCTTTTGGGGGGCTCCTACGAGCAGTACTTC. Full variable domain (rest looked up from reference TRBV30 and TRBJ2-7): SQTIHQWPATLVQPVGSPLSLECTVEGTSNPNLYWYRQAAGRGLQLLFYSVGIGQISSEVPQNLSASRPQDRQFILSSKKLLLSDSGFYLCAWSLLGGSYEQYFGPGTRLTVT.

V gene TRBV27 combines with J gene TRBJ2-7; 11 bases are shared with TRBD1. Trimming at V came to 8 bases and at J to 6 bases, leaving 9 bases not matched to a gene. Germline V gene lookup returns CDR1 MNHEY and CDR2 SMNVEV (reference sequence). The CDR3 loop spans 14 amino acids. In DNA form, the CDR3 reads TGTGCCAGCGCACCCGGGACAGGGGGGGGCGAGCAGTACTTC. This codes for CASAPGTGGGEQYF.

The rearrangement links TRBV6-1 to TRBJ2-2; D is possibly TRBD2 (6 bases). The germline V gene encodes CDR1 MNHNS and CDR2 SASEGT. V shed 4 bases and J shed 3 bases, with 12 bases lying between them. The CDR3 length is 15 residues. The CDR3 DNA reads TGTGCCAGCAGTGGAACGGGGGTCGACACCGGGGAGCTGTTTTTT. It specifies CASSGTGVDTGELFF.

Only one count was recorded for this clone. The chain joins TRBV7-9 to TRBJ2-7; 8 nucleotides match TRBD2. V shed 5 bases, J shed 2 bases, and the junction held 8 bases outside the gene matches. The CDR3 runs to 15 residues. Germline V gene lookup returns CDR1 SEHNR and CDR2 FQNEAQ (reference sequence). The CDR3 here is CASSLKRERTYEQYF. CDR3 coding DNA: TGTGCCAGCAGCCTTAAGCGGGAGAGAACCTACGAGCAGTACTTC.

The table lists this clone with a few counts. The V gene is TRBV7-9, the J gene TRBJ2-5; TRBD2 aligns across 7 bases. The germline V gene encodes CDR1 SEHNR and CDR2 FQNEAQ (reference sequence). With V trimmed by 5 bases and J by 7 bases, 19 bases remained unmatched. The CDR3 is 17 amino acids. The CDR3 DNA follows: TGTGCCAGCAGCGTACCGAGCGGGATAAACTTCCTTGGGACCCAGTACTTC. Amino acid sequence: CASSVPSGINFLGTQYF.

This sequence joins TRBV18 and TRBJ2-5; 10 positions agree with TRBD1. The CDR3 is 15 amino acids. Germline V gene sequence: CDR1 KGHSH, CDR2 LQKENI. The trim removed 5 bases at V and 5 bases at J, leaving 8 bases unmatched. The chain's CDR3 is CASSVQTGGVETQYF. The DNA for the CDR3 is TGTGCCAGCTCAGTCCAGACAGGGGGCGTGGAGACCCAGTACTTC.